The 25 T cell receptor beta chains listed next were all sequenced from one sample in a study of CD8 T cells in Susac syndrome. cDNA came from roughly 0.5 to 1 ug RNA primed by random hexamers. TCRdb reanalysed the immunoSEQ multiplex PCR reads using MiXCR and keeps one entry per CDR3 protein. Here the sample spans roughly 200,000 distinct CDR3 sequences, roughly 95% being singletons. The sample consisted of CD4+ T cells from PBMCs. Receptors were obtained from a human donor in good health.

The CDR3 protein is CSTGTGYGYTF. The CDR3 nucleotides read TGCAGCACAGGGACAGGGTATGGCTACACCTTC. This chain joins TRBV29-1 and TRBJ1-2, with 9 positions matching TRBD1. The trim removed 8 bases at V and 5 bases at J, leaving 3 bases unmatched. Per the germline V gene, CDR1 is SQVTM and CDR2 is ANQGSEA. The CDR3 sequence is 11 residues long.

This chain links TRBV20-1 with TRBJ1-5, with D tentatively TRBD1 (5 bases). The CDR3 has 15 residues. Germline CDR1 and CDR2: DFQATT and SNEGSKA (reference sequence). With 0 bases removed from V and 0 bases from J, the gap between germline ends came to 9 bases. This chain's CDR3 is CSARDWGYSNQPQHF. CDR3 nucleotides: TGCAGTGCTAGAGATTGGGGCTATAGCAATCAGCCCCAGCATTTT.

The rearrangement uses TRBV12-5 and TRBJ2-7; D gene ambiguous. The CDR3 is made up of 12 amino acids. The germline V gene has CDR1 LGHNT and CDR2 FRNRAP. CDR3 region: CASARDSAEQYF. The CDR3 nucleotides are TGTGCCTCCGCACGAGATAGTGCCGAGCAGTACTTC.

The chain couples TRBV4-2 to TRBJ2-5; possible D gene TRBD2, 7 bases. The V end was cut by 0 bases, the J end by 3 bases, with 11 bases between. Germline V gene lookup returns CDR1 LGHNA and CDR2 YNFKEQ. CDR3 length: 15 amino acids. CDR3 loop: CASSQDVGGEETQYF. As DNA, the CDR3 is TGTGCCAGCAGCCAAGATGTAGGGGGGGAAGAGACCCAGTACTTC.

This clonotype was picked up one time. The V and J genes are TRBV29-1 and TRBJ2-4; D possibly corresponds to TRBD1 (6 bases). Germline CDR1 reads SQVTM; CDR2 reads ANQGSEA. The ends were cut back, 3 bases at V and 4 bases at J, with 10 bases in the middle. This CDR3 has 13 amino acids. Here the CDR3 reads CSVEAGTKNIQYF. Here the CDR3 DNA reads TGCAGCGTTGAGGCAGGGACAAAAAACATTCAGTACTTC.

V gene TRBV12-3 or TRBV12-4 combines with J gene TRBJ2-7, with 7 bases aligning to TRBD2. The CDR3 totals 12 residues. The junction had 15 bases not matched to a gene; V was cut back by 10 bases and J by 12 bases. The CDR3 DNA is TGTGCCACCGCCCGGGAACTGCGCGGGGGGTACTTC. Translated, it gives CATARELRGGYF.

This chain connects TRBV25-1 to TRBJ2-1; 15 nucleotides align to TRBD2. This CDR3 comprises 15 residues. J lost 9 bases, V lost 6 bases, and 6 bases had no gene match. Germline values: CDR1 MGHDK, CDR2 SYGVNS. CDR3 nucleotides: TGTGCCAGCAGCGGACTAGCGGGAGGGCCGAGTGAGCAGTTCTTC. This translates into CASSGLAGGPSEQFF.

The V gene is TRBV30, the J gene TRBJ1-3; D unresolved. The germline V and J ends were trimmed by 2 bases and 3 bases, with 8 bases remaining between them. Germline-derived CDR1 and CDR2 are GTSNPN and SVGIG (reference sequence). The CDR3 spans 13 residues. As DNA, the CDR3 is TGTGCCTGGAGTACGGGTCTTGGAAACACCATATATTTT. Its protein product is CAWSTGLGNTIYF.

The chain has TRBV25-1 and TRBJ2-5; perhaps TRBD2 as D (5 bases). The CDR3 has 14 amino acids. The V gene lost 3 bases and the J gene lost 5 bases, with 13 bases spanning the gap. Per the germline V gene, CDR1 is MGHDK and CDR2 is SYGVNS. The CDR3 DNA reads as TGTGCCAGCAGTGATAACGGGGTCCGGGAGACCCAGTACTTC. Its protein is CASSDNGVRETQYF.

This clonotype was picked up one time. The chain employs TRBV7-8 and TRBJ1-1; a possible D gene is TRBD1 (6 bases). Trimming stripped 1 base from V and 8 bases from J, with 11 bases between. The CDR3 covers 13 residues. The V gene's germline CDR1 is SGHVS and CDR2 FQNEAQ. DNA of the CDR3: TGTGCCAGCAGCTTAGTAGGGGGTGGAGAAGCTTTCTTT. This gives the protein CASSLVGGGEAFF. The full variable domain, with the rest looked up from reference TRBV7-8 and TRBJ1-1, is GAGVSQSPRYKVAKRGQDVALRCDPISGHVSLFWYQQALGQGPEFLTYFQNEAQLDKSGLPSDRFFAERPEGSVSTLKIQRTQQEDSAVYLCASSLVGGGEAFFGQGTRLTVV.

The chain links TRBV5-4 to TRBJ2-3; either TRBD1 or TRBD2 may fit D (5 bases each). The CDR3 has 14 residues. Germline V lookup: CDR1 SGHNT, CDR2 YYREEE (reference sequence). V was cut by 4 bases and J by 9 bases, with 18 bases left in between. The CDR3 nucleotides are TGTGCCAGCAGCGCTCAAGCGGAACGGGGCACGCAGTATTTT. It is translated as CASSAQAERGTQYF.

This sequence joins TRBV5-1 and TRBJ2-1; unclear D gene. The V gene lost 0 bases and the J gene lost 1 base, with 8 bases spanning the gap. Per germline, CDR1 SGHRS and CDR2 YFSETQ. This CDR3 contains 15 residues. The CDR3 here is CASSLGPESYNEQFF. The CDR3 coding sequence is TGCGCCAGCAGCTTGGGACCGGAGTCCTACAATGAGCAGTTCTTC. The full variable domain, with the rest looked up from reference TRBV5-1 and TRBJ2-1, is KAGVTQTPRYLIKTRGQQVTLSCSPISGHRSVSWYQQTPGQGLQFLFEYFSETQRNKGNFPGRFSGRQFSNSRSEMNVSTLELGDSALYLCASSLGPESYNEQFFGPGTRLTVL.

The rearrangement joins TRBV20-1 to TRBJ1-1; a possible D gene is TRBD1 (6 bases). The CDR3 runs 13 residues. Germline CDR1 and CDR2: DFQATT and SNEGSKA (reference sequence). Trimming pared 6 bases from V and 4 bases from J, leaving 15 bases between. Written as DNA, the CDR3 is TGCAGTGCGTCAGGGGATTGGGGCACTGAAGCTTTCTTT. Amino acids: CSASGDWGTEAFF.

The chain uses TRBV15 and TRBJ1-4; TRBD1 matches 7 bases. In germline, CDR1 is LNHNV, CDR2 YYDKDF (reference sequence). V lost 6 bases, J lost 7 bases, and 11 bases stayed unmatched. This CDR3 region has 15 residues. Written as DNA, the CDR3 is TGTGCCACCAGTTTAGGGGGCGCCGGGTCTGAAAAACTGTTTTTT. This codes for CATSLGGAGSEKLFF. The complete variable domain, with remaining parts taken from reference TRBV15 and TRBJ1-4, reads DAMVIQNPRYQVTQFGKPVTLSCSQTLNHNVMYWYQQKSSQAPKLLFHYYDKDFNNEADTPDNFQSRRPNTSFCFLDIRSPGLGDTAMYLCATSLGGAGSEKLFFGSGTQLSVL.

This clonotype was observed once. In DNA form, the CDR3 reads TGTGCCAGCAGCCAAAGCACAGGAGGAAACACCATATATTTT. It is translated as CASSQSTGGNTIYF. The rearrangement joins TRBV3-1 to TRBJ1-3; weak D call: TRBD1 (5 bases). The germline V gene has CDR1 LGHDT and CDR2 YNNKEL (reference sequence). V lost 2 bases to trimming and J lost 4 bases, with 9 bases between them. This CDR3 is 14 amino acids long.

The chain combines TRBV20-1 with TRBJ2-1; 7 bases align to TRBD2. Germline CDR1 reads DFQATT; CDR2 reads SNEGSKA (reference sequence). This CDR3 is 15 amino acids long. V was clipped by 3 bases and J by 2 bases; unmatched bases: 7. Written as DNA, the CDR3 is TGCAGTGCTAGGAAGCGGGACCCCCCCTACAATGAGCAGTTCTTC. It yields the protein CSARKRDPPYNEQFF.

The CDR3 protein is CASSLLAGATDTQYF. CDR3 coding DNA: TGTGCCAGCAGCCTACTAGCGGGAGCGACAGATACGCAGTATTTT. The chain combines TRBV7-9 with TRBJ2-3; the match to TRBD2 covers 11 bases. The V segment lost 5 bases and the J segment 3 bases; nucleotides outside the gene matches: 4. CDR3 length: 15 amino acids. The germline V gene has CDR1 SEHNR and CDR2 FQNEAQ (reference sequence).

The chain carries TRBV29-1 and TRBJ1-2; TRBD1 aligns across 7 bases. CDR1 and CDR2 from the germline V gene are SQVTM and ANQGSEA. The CDR3 is made up of 16 amino acids. V lost 4 bases to trimming and J lost 5 bases; unmatched junction nucleotides: 16. The CDR3 coding sequence is TGCAGCGTTGGGGCCCCTACTTTGACAGGGCGTTATGGCTACACCTTC. Translation gives CSVGAPTLTGRYGYTF. Together with reference TRBV29-1 and TRBJ1-2, the CDR3 gives the full variable domain: SAVISQKPSRDICQRGTSLTIQCQVDSQVTMMFWYRQQPGQSLTLIATANQGSEATYESGFVIDKFPISRPNLTFSTLTVSNMSPEDSSIYLCSVGAPTLTGRYGYTFGSGTRLTVV.

The CDR3 loop is CSARGGLAQETQYF. In nucleotides, the CDR3 is TGCAGTGCTAGAGGGGGACTAGCCCAAGAGACCCAGTACTTC. J is TRBJ2-5 and V is TRBV20-1, with TRBD2 identical over 9 bases. The CDR3 runs 14 residues. Germline CDR1 reads DFQATT; CDR2 reads SNEGSKA (reference sequence). V was pared by 1 base and J by 1 base, with 1 base of the junction left unmatched.

The CDR3 DNA is TGTGCCAGCATGATCGGCGGTCAAGAGACCCAGTACTTC. This gives the protein CASMIGGQETQYF. The gene calls are TRBV28 and TRBJ2-5; D not resolved. The CDR3 spans 13 residues. Trimming shortened V by 7 bases and J by 2 bases, and 11 bases separated the two germline ends. Germline CDR1 MDHEN, CDR2 SYDVKM.

The chain couples TRBV9 to TRBJ2-5; 8 bases match TRBD2. Germline-derived CDR1 and CDR2 are SGDLS and YYNGEE. CDR3 length: 14 amino acids. The trim removed 4 bases at V and 4 bases at J, leaving 6 bases unmatched. The CDR3: CASSHSGEGETQYF. Written as DNA, the CDR3 is TGTGCCAGCAGCCATAGCGGGGAGGGAGAGACCCAGTACTTC.

This clonotype was detected only once. The rearrangement uses TRBV20-1 and TRBJ2-7; D might be TRBD2 (5 bases). The germline V and J ends were trimmed by 6 bases and 5 bases, with 17 bases remaining between them. Germline CDR1 and CDR2: DFQATT and SNEGSKA (reference sequence). The CDR3 is 13 amino acids. The chain's CDR3 is CSASTRGPDEQYF. CDR3 coding DNA: TGCAGTGCATCGACCCGCGGGCCCGACGAGCAGTACTTC.

The chain recombines TRBV14 with TRBJ1-2; D is undetermined. The germline V and J ends were trimmed by 1 base and 4 bases, with 13 bases remaining between them. The CDR3 length is 15 residues. CDR1 is SGHDN, CDR2 FVKESK, per germline. In nucleotides, the CDR3 is TGTGCCAGCAGCCAAGCTGGGGTTACTTTCTATGGCTACACCTTC. Its translation is CASSQAGVTFYGYTF.

The V call is TRBV28, the J call TRBJ2-2, with a weak D call TRBD1 (5 bases). V shed 7 bases and J shed 2 bases, with 17 bases lying between them. In germline, CDR1 is MDHEN, CDR2 SYDVKM. This CDR3 is built from 16 residues. The CDR3 protein is CASTQGHRNNTGELFF. The CDR3 DNA sequence: TGTGCCAGCACCCAAGGGCACAGGAACAACACCGGGGAGCTGTTTTTT.

This rearrangement joins TRBV6-2 or TRBV6-3 to TRBJ1-5; D not certain. Trimming left V 6 bases short and J 2 bases short, with 17 bases between. The CDR3 covers 16 residues. Looked up from germline, CDR1 is MNHEY and CDR2 is SVGEGT. The CDR3: CASSPDAGGGNQPQHF. As DNA, the CDR3 is TGTGCCAGCAGCCCAGATGCGGGTGGAGGCAATCAGCCCCAGCATTTT.